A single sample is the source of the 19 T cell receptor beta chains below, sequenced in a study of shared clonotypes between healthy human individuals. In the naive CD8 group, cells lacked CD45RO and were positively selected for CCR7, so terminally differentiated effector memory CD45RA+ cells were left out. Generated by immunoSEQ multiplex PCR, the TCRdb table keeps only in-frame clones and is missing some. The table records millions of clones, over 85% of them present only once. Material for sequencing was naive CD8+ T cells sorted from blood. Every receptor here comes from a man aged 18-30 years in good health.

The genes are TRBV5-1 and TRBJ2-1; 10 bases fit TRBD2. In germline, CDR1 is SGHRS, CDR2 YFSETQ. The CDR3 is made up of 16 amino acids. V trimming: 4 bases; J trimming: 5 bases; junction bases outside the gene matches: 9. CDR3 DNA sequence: TGCGCCAGCAGCGTCGACCTAGCGGGGGCCGACAATGAGCAGTTCTTC. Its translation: CASSVDLAGADNEQFF.

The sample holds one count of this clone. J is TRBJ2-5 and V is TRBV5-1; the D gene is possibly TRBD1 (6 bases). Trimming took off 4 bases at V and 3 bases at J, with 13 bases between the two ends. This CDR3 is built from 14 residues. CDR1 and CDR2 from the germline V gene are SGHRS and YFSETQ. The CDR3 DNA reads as TGCGCCAGCAGCGTAGGGGGAGAGGAAGAGACCCAGTACTTC. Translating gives CASSVGGEEETQYF.

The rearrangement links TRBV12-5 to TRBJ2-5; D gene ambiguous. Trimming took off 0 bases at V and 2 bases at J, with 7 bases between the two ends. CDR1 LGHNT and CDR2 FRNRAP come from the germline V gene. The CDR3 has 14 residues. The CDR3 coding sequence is TGTGCTAGTGGTTTGGTAACCGTACAAGAGACCCAGTACTTC. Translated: CASGLVTVQETQYF.

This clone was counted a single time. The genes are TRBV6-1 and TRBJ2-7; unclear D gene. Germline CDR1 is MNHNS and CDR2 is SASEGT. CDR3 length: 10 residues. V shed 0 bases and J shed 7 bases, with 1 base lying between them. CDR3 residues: CASSEAEQYF. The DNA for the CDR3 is TGTGCCAGCAGTGAAGCTGAGCAGTACTTC.

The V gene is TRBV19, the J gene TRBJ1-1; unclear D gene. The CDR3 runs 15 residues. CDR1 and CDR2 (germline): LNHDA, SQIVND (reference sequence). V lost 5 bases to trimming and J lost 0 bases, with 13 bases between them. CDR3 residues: CASSRLTGMNTEAFF. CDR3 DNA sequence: TGTGCCAGTAGTCGCCTTACGGGGATGAACACTGAAGCTTTCTTT.

CDR3: CASSLVSGLAGETQYF. DNA of the CDR3: TGTGCCAGCAGCTTAGTGTCGGGACTAGCGGGTGAGACCCAGTACTTC. The chain has TRBV7-9 and TRBJ2-5; 12 nucleotides agree with TRBD2. This CDR3 is 16 amino acids long. V was pared by 1 base and J by 5 bases, with 5 bases of the junction left unmatched. The germline gives CDR1 SEHNR, CDR2 FQNEAQ (reference sequence). The variable domain in full, with the rest retrieved from reference TRBV7-9 and TRBJ2-5, is DTGVSQNPRHKITKRGQNVTFRCDPISEHNRLYWYRQTLGQGPEFLTYFQNEAQLEKSRLLSDRFSAERPKGSFSTLEIQRTEQGDSAMYLCASSLVSGLAGETQYFGPGTRLLVL.

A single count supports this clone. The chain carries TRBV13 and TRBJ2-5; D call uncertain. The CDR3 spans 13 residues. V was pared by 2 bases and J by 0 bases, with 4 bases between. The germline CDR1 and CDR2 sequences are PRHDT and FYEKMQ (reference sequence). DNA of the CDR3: TGTGCCAGCAGCTTATTTAACCAAGAGACCCAGTACTTC. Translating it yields CASSLFNQETQYF.

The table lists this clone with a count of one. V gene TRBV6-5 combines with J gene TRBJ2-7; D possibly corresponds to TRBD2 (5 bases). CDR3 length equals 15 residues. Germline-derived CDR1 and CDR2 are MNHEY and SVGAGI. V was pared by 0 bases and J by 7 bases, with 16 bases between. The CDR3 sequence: CASSYSISSGIEQYF. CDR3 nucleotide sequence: TGTGCCAGCAGTTACTCGATATCTTCCGGGATAGAGCAGTACTTC.

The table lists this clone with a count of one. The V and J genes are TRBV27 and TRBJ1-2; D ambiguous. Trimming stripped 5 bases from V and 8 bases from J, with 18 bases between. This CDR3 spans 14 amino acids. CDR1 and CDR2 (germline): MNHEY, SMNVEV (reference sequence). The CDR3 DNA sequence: TGTGCCAGCAGTGTAGACGGCCCTTCCTTGGGCTACACCTTC. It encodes CASSVDGPSLGYTF.

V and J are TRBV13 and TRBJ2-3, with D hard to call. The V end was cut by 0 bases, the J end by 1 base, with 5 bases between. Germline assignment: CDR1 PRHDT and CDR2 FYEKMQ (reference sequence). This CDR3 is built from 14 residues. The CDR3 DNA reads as TGTGCCAGCAGCTTAGGGGACCGCACAGATACGCAGTATTTT. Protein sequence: CASSLGDRTDTQYF.

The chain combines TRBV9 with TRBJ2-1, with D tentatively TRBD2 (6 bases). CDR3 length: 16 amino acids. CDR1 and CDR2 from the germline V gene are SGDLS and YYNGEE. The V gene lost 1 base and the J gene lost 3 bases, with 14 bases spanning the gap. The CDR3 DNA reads TGTGCCAGCAGCGTATATGGGGACTGGGACTACAATGAGCAGTTCTTC. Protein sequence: CASSVYGDWDYNEQFF.

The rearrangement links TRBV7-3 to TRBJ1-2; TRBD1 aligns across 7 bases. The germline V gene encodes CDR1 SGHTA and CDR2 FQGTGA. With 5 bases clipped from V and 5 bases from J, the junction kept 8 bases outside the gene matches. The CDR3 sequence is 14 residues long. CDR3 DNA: TGTGCCAGCAGCCCCGGCAGGGGGGGTTATGGCTACACCTTC. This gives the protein CASSPGRGGYGYTF.

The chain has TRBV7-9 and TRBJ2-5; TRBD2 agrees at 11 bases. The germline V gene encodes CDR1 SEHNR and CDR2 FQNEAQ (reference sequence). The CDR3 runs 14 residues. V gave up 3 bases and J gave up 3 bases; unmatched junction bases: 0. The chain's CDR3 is CASSLTSGEETQYF. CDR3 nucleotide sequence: TGTGCCAGCAGCTTGACTAGCGGGGAAGAGACCCAGTACTTC.

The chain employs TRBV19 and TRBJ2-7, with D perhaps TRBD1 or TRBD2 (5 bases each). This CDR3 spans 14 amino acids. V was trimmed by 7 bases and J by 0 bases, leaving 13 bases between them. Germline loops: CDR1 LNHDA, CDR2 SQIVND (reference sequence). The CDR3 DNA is TGTGCCAGTACCGGTGGTGGGGGCTCCTACGAGCAGTACTTC. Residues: CASTGGGGSYEQYF.

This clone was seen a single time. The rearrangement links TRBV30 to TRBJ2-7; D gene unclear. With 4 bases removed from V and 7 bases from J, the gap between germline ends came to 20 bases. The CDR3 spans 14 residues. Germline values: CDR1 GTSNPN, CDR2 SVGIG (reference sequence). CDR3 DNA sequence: TGTGCCTGGACGGTTCTAGAGGAAATGAGGGAGCAGTACTTC. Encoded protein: CAWTVLEEMREQYF.

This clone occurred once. This CDR3 reads CALDQYGEDTEAFF. As DNA, the CDR3 is TGTGCCTTGGACCAATACGGGGAGGACACTGAAGCTTTCTTT. The chain couples TRBV30 to TRBJ1-1; D unclear. Trimming pared 7 bases from V and 3 bases from J, leaving 18 bases between. The CDR3 loop spans 14 amino acids. Germline CDR1 reads GTSNPN; CDR2 reads SVGIG (reference sequence). Full variable domain (rest looked up from reference TRBV30 and TRBJ1-1): SQTIHQWPATLVQPVGSPLSLECTVEGTSNPNLYWYRQAAGRGLQLLFYSVGIGQISSEVPQNLSASRPQDRQFILSSKKLLLSDSGFYLCALDQYGEDTEAFFGQGTRLTVV.

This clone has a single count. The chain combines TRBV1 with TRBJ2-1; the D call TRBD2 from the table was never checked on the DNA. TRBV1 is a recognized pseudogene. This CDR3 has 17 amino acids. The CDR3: CTRMGLAGAIPPNEQFF. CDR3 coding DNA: TGCACCAGAATGGGACTAGCGGGAGCGATCCCACCAAATGAGCAGTTCTTC.

The CDR3 coding sequence is TGTGCCATCAGTGGGGCAGGGCTTGGAGGCGCAACTAATGAAAAACTGTTTTTT. This codes for CAISGAGLGGATNEKLFF. This sequence joins TRBV10-3 and TRBJ1-4; TRBD1 might be the D (5 bases). V was trimmed by 4 bases and J by 0 bases, leaving 18 bases between them. This CDR3 has 18 residues. CDR1 and CDR2 (germline): ENHRY, SYGVKD.

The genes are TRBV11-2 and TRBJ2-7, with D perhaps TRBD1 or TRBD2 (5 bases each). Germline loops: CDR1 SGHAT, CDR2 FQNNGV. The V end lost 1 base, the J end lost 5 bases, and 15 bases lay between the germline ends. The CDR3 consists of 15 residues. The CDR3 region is CASSLVSQGANEQYF. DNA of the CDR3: TGTGCCAGCAGCTTAGTAAGCCAGGGAGCCAACGAGCAGTACTTC.